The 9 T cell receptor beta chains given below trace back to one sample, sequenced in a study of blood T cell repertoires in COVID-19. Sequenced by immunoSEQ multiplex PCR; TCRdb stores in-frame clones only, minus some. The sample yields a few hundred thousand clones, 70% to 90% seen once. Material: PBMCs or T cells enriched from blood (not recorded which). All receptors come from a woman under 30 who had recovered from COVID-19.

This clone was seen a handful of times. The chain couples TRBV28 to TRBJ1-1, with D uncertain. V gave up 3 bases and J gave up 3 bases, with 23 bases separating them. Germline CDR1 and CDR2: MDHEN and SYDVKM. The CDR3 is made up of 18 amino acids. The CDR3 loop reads CASSFVSSLARSYTEAFF. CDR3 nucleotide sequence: TGTGCCAGCAGTTTTGTCTCAAGTTTAGCCAGAAGCTACACTGAAGCTTTCTTT.

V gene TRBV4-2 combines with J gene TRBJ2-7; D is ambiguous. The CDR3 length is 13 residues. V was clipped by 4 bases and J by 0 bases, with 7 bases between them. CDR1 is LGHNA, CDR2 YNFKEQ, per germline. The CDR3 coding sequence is TGTGCCAGCAGCCCTACTGGCTCCTACGAGCAGTACTTC. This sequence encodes CASSPTGSYEQYF.

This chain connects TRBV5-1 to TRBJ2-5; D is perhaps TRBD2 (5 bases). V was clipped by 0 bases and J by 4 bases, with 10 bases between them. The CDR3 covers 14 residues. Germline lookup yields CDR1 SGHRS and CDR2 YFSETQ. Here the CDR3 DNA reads TGCGCCAGCAGCTTGGCGGGCGGGCGAGAGACCCAGTACTTC. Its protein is CASSLAGGRETQYF.

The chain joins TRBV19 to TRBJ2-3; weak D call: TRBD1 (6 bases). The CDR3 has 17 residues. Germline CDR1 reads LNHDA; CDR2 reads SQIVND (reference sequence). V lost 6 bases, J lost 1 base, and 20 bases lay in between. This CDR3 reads CASSQDRFIGGTDTQYF. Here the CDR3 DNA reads TGTGCCAGTAGCCAAGACAGGTTCATTGGGGGCACAGATACGCAGTATTTT.

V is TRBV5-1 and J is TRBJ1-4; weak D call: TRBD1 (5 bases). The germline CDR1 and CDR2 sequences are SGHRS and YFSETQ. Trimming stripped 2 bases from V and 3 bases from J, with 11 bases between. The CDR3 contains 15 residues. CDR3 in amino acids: CASSLGAVANEKLFF. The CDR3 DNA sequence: TGCGCCAGCAGCTTAGGGGCAGTCGCTAATGAAAAACTGTTTTTT.

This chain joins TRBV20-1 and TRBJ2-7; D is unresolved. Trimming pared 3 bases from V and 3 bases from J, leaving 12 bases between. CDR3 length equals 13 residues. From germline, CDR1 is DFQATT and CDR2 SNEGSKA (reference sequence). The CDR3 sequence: CSASRYSRYEQYF. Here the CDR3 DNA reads TGCAGTGCTAGTAGATACAGTCGCTACGAGCAGTACTTC.

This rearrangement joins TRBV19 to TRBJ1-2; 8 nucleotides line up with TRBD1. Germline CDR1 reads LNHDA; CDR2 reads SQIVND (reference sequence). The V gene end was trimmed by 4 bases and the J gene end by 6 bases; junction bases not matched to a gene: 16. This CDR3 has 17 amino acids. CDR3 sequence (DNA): TGTGCCAGTAGTACCCAGCCAGGGGCAGGGGGCGACGATGGCTACACCTTC. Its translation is CASSTQPGAGGDDGYTF.

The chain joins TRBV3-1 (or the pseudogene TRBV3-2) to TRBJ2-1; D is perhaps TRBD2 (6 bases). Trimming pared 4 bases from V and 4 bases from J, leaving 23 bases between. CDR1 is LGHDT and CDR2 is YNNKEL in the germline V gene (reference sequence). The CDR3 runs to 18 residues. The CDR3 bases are TGTGCCAGCAGCCCACCGGTTCGGGAGTGGGGGAATTACAATGAGCAGTTCTTC. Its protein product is CASSPPVREWGNYNEQFF.

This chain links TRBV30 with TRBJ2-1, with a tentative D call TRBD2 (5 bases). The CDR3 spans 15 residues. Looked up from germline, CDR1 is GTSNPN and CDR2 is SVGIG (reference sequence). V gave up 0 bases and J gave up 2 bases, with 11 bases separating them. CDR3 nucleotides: TGTGCCTGGAGTGTACCGGGAAACGCCTACAATGAGCAGTTCTTC. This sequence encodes CAWSVPGNAYNEQFF. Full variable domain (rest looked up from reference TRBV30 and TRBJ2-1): SQTIHQWPATLVQPVGSPLSLECTVEGTSNPNLYWYRQAAGRGLQLLFYSVGIGQISSEVPQNLSASRPQDRQFILSSKKLLLSDSGFYLCAWSVPGNAYNEQFFGPGTRLTVL.